The 14 T cell receptor beta chains reported below all come from one sample, sequenced in a study of early T cells in non-severe SARS-CoV-2 infection. MiXCR was run by TCRdb on the 5' RACE reads, yielding one entry per CDR3 protein. The sample holds tens of thousands of distinct CDR3 sequences; 10% to 15% are singletons and the top ten take about 4.7%. The sample comprised whole blood. The receptors were gathered from an adult who was a healthcare worker with PCR-confirmed SARS-CoV-2 infection or an uninfected control (not recorded which).

In this sample, this clonotype turned up many times. The chain joins TRBV15 to TRBJ1-5, with 10 bases lining up with TRBD1. Trimming cost V 3 bases and J 5 bases; bases outside gene matches: 7. There are 16 residues in the CDR3. Per the germline V gene, CDR1 is LNHNV and CDR2 is YYDKDF (reference sequence). This CDR3 is CATSRTGGRLYQPQHF. As DNA, the CDR3 is TGTGCCACCAGCAGGACAGGGGGCCGCTTGTATCAGCCCCAGCATTTT.

J is TRBJ1-1 and V is TRBV6-2 or TRBV6-3; D is unclear. Germline V gene data show CDR1 as MNHEY and CDR2 as SVGEGT. The germline V and J ends were trimmed by 3 bases and 4 bases, with 6 bases remaining between them. The CDR3 covers 12 residues. Here the CDR3 reads CASSYSATEAFF. The DNA for the CDR3 is TGTGCCAGCAGTTATTCAGCCACTGAAGCTTTCTTT.

This clonotype was picked up many times. V is TRBV11-2 and J is TRBJ2-7; no clear D. This CDR3 comprises 15 residues. Germline-derived CDR1 and CDR2 are SGHAT and FQNNGV. The V and J ends lost 1 base and 2 bases respectively, with 12 bases between them. In DNA, the CDR3 is TGTGCCAGCAGCTTAGTCTCGGTCAATGCCTACGAGCAGTACTTC. Amino acids: CASSLVSVNAYEQYF.

This rearrangement joins TRBV7-2 to TRBJ2-1; TRBD1 is a possible D gene (6 bases). The ends were cut back, 4 bases at V and 5 bases at J, with 12 bases in the middle. Germline CDR1 reads SGHTA; CDR2 reads FQGNSA. The length of the CDR3 is 14 residues. For the CDR3, the DNA is TGTGCCAGCAGCTGGCAGGGGTCAGACAATGAGCAGTTCTTC. Translated: CASSWQGSDNEQFF.

This chain links TRBV7-9 with TRBJ2-5; 7 positions agree with TRBD1. Germline-derived CDR1 and CDR2 are SEHNR and FQNEAQ (reference sequence). CDR3 length: 14 amino acids. With 5 bases clipped from V and 1 base from J, the junction kept 4 bases outside the gene matches. This CDR3 reads CASSLGQAQETQYF. The CDR3 DNA is TGTGCCAGCAGCCTAGGACAGGCCCAAGAGACCCAGTACTTC.

This clonotype was counted many times. The chain links TRBV2 to TRBJ1-2; D not resolved. CDR1 and CDR2 (germline): SNHLY, FYNNEI. Trimming removed 4 bases at V and 7 bases at J, with 16 bases between. The CDR3 has 14 residues. For the CDR3, the DNA is TGTGCCAGCAGTGTCAACTTTAAAGTGGGTGGCTACACCTTC. Translating gives CASSVNFKVGGYTF.

This clonotype showed up just once. A much larger clonotype is one base distant, so this may be a read error. This chain connects TRBV12-3 or TRBV12-4 to TRBJ2-1; perhaps TRBD1 as D (6 bases). The CDR3 is 16 amino acids. Trimming left V 3 bases short and J 7 bases short, with 19 bases between. The CDR3 sequence is CASSLGDNGPGNEQFF. CDR3 DNA sequence: TGTGCCAGCAGTTTGGGGGACAATGGACCCGGAAATGAGCAGTTCTTC.

This clonotype came up a few times. This chain connects TRBV6-5 to TRBJ2-1; 9 bases fit TRBD1. This CDR3 contains 14 residues. Losses at the gene ends were 7 bases for V and 3 bases for J; bases not matched to a gene: 4. Per germline, CDR1 MNHEY and CDR2 SVGAGI. CDR3 sequence (DNA): TGTGCCAGCATGCTGACAGGGGGCTACAATGAGCAGTTCTTC. Translated: CASMLTGGYNEQFF.

V gene TRBV3-1 combines with J gene TRBJ1-3; D not certain. The V and J ends lost 1 base and 2 bases respectively, with 6 bases between them. Germline CDR1 LGHDT, CDR2 YNNKEL (reference sequence). This CDR3 comprises 14 residues. Written as DNA, the CDR3 is TGTGCCAGCAGCCAAGGGCAACCTGGAAACACCATATATTTT. Translated: CASSQGQPGNTIYF. The entire variable domain, with the rest obtained from reference TRBV3-1 and TRBJ1-3, is as follows: DTAVSQTPKYLVTQMGNDKSIKCEQNLGHDTMYWYKQDSKKFLKIMFSYNNKELIINETVPNRFSPKSPDKAHLNLHINSLELGDSAVYFCASSQGQPGNTIYFGEGSWLTVV.

V and J are TRBV6-5 and TRBJ1-3, with D maybe TRBD1 (5 bases). The CDR3 is 15 amino acids. Germline values: CDR1 MNHEY, CDR2 SVGAGI. Trimming removed 2 bases from V and 0 bases from J, with 8 bases in between. The CDR3 sequence is CASSYKGPSGNTIYF. The CDR3, as DNA: TGTGCCAGCAGTTACAAGGGGCCCTCTGGAAACACCATATATTTT.

As to this clonotype: This could be a read error, since a much larger clone is one nucleotide away. This chain connects TRBV29-1 to TRBJ2-5, with D perhaps matching TRBD2 (6 bases). This CDR3 region has 11 residues. The V end was cut by 5 bases, the J end by 5 bases, with 9 bases between. Germline-derived CDR1 and CDR2 are SQVTM and ANQGSEA. The CDR3: CSVHGGETQYF. The CDR3 DNA follows: TGCAGCGTTCATGGGGGGGAGACCCAGTACTTC.

The CDR3 bases are TGCAGCGTCGGACAGGCGATGGCAGATACGCAGTATTTT. Amino acids: CSVGQAMADTQYF. The chain employs TRBV29-1 and TRBJ2-3; 7 nucleotides line up with TRBD1. CDR1 and CDR2 (germline): SQVTM, ANQGSEA. Germline trimming cut 6 bases from V and 4 bases from J; bases unmatched to any gene: 7. This CDR3 spans 13 amino acids.

This clonotype has a handful of counts. The chain is built from TRBV7-9 and TRBJ2-7; D is unresolved. The CDR3 extends over 16 amino acids. V was pared by 4 bases and J by 3 bases, with 19 bases between. The germline V gene encodes CDR1 SEHNR and CDR2 FQNEAQ (reference sequence). The CDR3 loop reads CASSSGSGQTSYEQYF. Written as DNA, the CDR3 is TGTGCCAGCAGCTCCGGGTCGGGCCAAACCAGCTACGAGCAGTACTTC.

Ten or more counts support this clonotype. V is TRBV6-5 and J is TRBJ1-5; maybe TRBD1 (6 bases). This CDR3 is 15 amino acids long. Trimming shortened V by 6 bases and J by 4 bases, and 16 bases separated the two germline ends. The germline V gene encodes CDR1 MNHEY and CDR2 SVGAGI. CDR3 in amino acids: CASRSRDNPNQPQHF. CDR3 sequence (DNA): TGTGCCAGCAGGTCCCGGGACAACCCAAATCAGCCCCAGCATTTT.